This entry lists 21 T cell receptor beta chains sequenced from one sample in a study of T-cell memory formation after mild COVID-19. TCRdb reanalysed the 5' RACE reads using MiXCR and keeps one entry per CDR3 protein. The sample contains approximately 490,000 distinct CDR3 sequences, over 20% of which appear only once. Input material: PBMCs or a T cell subset sorted from them (not recorded which). The source is an adult woman who had mild COVID-19 (a few samples of this study predate the infection). Cell type and time point are not known.

The gene calls are TRBV14 and TRBJ2-2; 12 bases agree with TRBD1. The CDR3 is made up of 14 amino acids. Germline V gene data show CDR1 as SGHDN and CDR2 as FVKESK. Unmatched junction bases numbered 4, after V lost 5 bases and J lost 9 bases. The CDR3 DNA reads TGTGCCAGCAGCGGGACAGGGGGCTTCAGGGAGCTGTTTTTT. It translates to CASSGTGGFRELFF.

V usage is TRBV3-1 and J usage is TRBJ2-3, with 9 positions matching TRBD2. V shed 4 bases, J shed 4 bases, and the junction held 3 bases outside the gene matches. CDR1 and CDR2 from the germline V gene are LGHDT and YNNKEL (reference sequence). The CDR3 length is 14 residues. The chain's CDR3 is CASSRGLAADTQYF. In DNA form, the CDR3 reads TGTGCCAGCAGCCGGGGACTAGCAGCAGATACGCAGTATTTT.

This clonotype was seen more than once but under ten times. The chain is built from TRBV12-3 or TRBV12-4 and TRBJ1-5, with 8 bases lining up with TRBD1. The V segment lost 8 bases and the J segment 1 base; nucleotides outside the gene matches: 7. The CDR3 totals 15 residues. DNA for the CDR3: TGTGCCAGCGGGGCAGGGGGCTCAAGCAATCAGCCCCAGCATTTT. This codes for CASGAGGSSNQPQHF.

The V and J genes are TRBV5-6 and TRBJ1-3, with 8 bases matching TRBD1. From germline, CDR1 is SGHDT and CDR2 YYEEEE. Trimming cost V 1 base and J 5 bases; bases outside gene matches: 11. The CDR3 spans 17 residues. This chain's CDR3 is CASSLLGPGGVRNTIYF. The CDR3 DNA reads TGTGCCAGCAGCTTGTTGGGACCAGGGGGCGTCAGAAACACCATATATTTT.

For the CDR3, the DNA is TGTGCCAGCAGTTACTCGCGGGTGAACTATACACCCAATGAGCAGTTCTTC. Its protein is CASSYSRVNYTPNEQFF. This chain uses TRBV6-6 with TRBJ2-1; D possibly corresponds to TRBD2 (5 bases). Germline V CDR1 and CDR2: MNHNY, SVGAGI (reference sequence). The germline V and J ends were trimmed by 0 bases and 6 bases, with 18 bases remaining between them. CDR3 length: 17 amino acids.

CDR3 sequence reads: CAISELITYEQYF. CDR3 coding DNA: TGTGCCATCAGTGAGCTCATCACCTACGAGCAGTACTTC. The chain combines TRBV10-3 with TRBJ2-7; no definite D call. V lost 2 bases to trimming and J lost 2 bases, with 7 bases between them. The CDR3 length is 13 residues. Germline V gives CDR1 ENHRY, CDR2 SYGVKD.

Only a few counts were recorded for this clonotype. DNA of the CDR3: TGCAGTGCTAGGCCGACAGGGGCAAACACCATATATTTT. It codes for CSARPTGANTIYF. The J gene is TRBJ1-3, the V gene TRBV20-1; TRBD1 matches at 8 bases. V lost 3 bases, J lost 6 bases, and 4 bases stayed unmatched. Germline CDR1 and CDR2: DFQATT and SNEGSKA (reference sequence). CDR3 length: 13 amino acids.

This clonotype turned up a few times. J is TRBJ2-7 and V is TRBV6-5, with TRBD2 matching over 9 bases. Per the germline V gene, CDR1 is MNHEY and CDR2 is SVGAGI. This CDR3 is 13 amino acids long. The trim removed 8 bases at V and 5 bases at J, leaving 7 bases unmatched. For the CDR3, the DNA is TGTGCCAGCGGTCCGCGCGGGAGGGACGAGCAGTACTTC. Protein sequence: CASGPRGRDEQYF.

The genes are TRBV4-2 and TRBJ2-1; unclear D gene. CDR3 length equals 14 residues. The V gene's germline CDR1 is LGHNA and CDR2 YNFKEQ. Deletions cut 3 bases from V and 4 bases from J, with 10 bases between. CDR3 in DNA: TGTGCCAGCAGCCACCGGGCAGAGTACAATGAGCAGTTCTTC. Residues: CASSHRAEYNEQFF.

This clonotype was observed a handful of times. The chain has TRBV10-3 and TRBJ2-7, with 7 nucleotides matching TRBD1. The CDR3 is 12 residues long. The V segment lost 8 bases and the J segment 2 bases; nucleotides outside the gene matches: 3. In germline, CDR1 is ENHRY, CDR2 SYGVKD. For the CDR3, the DNA is TGTGCCATCCGTGGGACAGCCTACGAGCAGTACTTC. This encodes CAIRGTAYEQYF.

The chain's CDR3 is CAITYEESYGYTF. In DNA form, the CDR3 reads TGTGCCATCACTTACGAGGAGTCCTATGGCTACACCTTC. The V and J genes are TRBV12-3 or TRBV12-4 and TRBJ1-2; D is unresolved. The CDR3 is made up of 13 amino acids. With 10 bases removed from V and 4 bases from J, the gap between germline ends came to 16 bases.

The chain recombines TRBV2 with TRBJ2-1; TRBD2 aligns across 12 bases. This CDR3 spans 18 amino acids. The ends lost 7 bases at V and 3 bases at J; junction bases unmatched: 13. Germline V gene sequence: CDR1 SNHLY, CDR2 FYNNEI. The CDR3 is CASTGGGRTSGNYNEQFF. CDR3 nucleotides: TGTGCCAGCACCGGGGGGGGCAGGACTAGCGGGAACTACAATGAGCAGTTCTTC.

This chain joins TRBV27 and TRBJ1-3; D is possibly TRBD1 (5 bases). This CDR3 spans 15 amino acids. Germline CDR1 reads MNHEY; CDR2 reads SMNVEV (reference sequence). The germline V and J ends were trimmed by 3 bases and 2 bases, with 11 bases remaining between them. The CDR3 is CASSFQGAAGNTIYF. CDR3 sequence (DNA): TGTGCCAGCAGTTTTCAGGGCGCGGCTGGAAACACCATATATTTT.

The table lists this clonotype with a few counts. One end of the junction varies from germline; a read error may be responsible. The CDR3 DNA follows: TGTGCCAGCACCTTAGGGCCAGGGGGATACAATGAGCAGTTCTTC. This sequence encodes CASTLGPGGYNEQFF. This sequence joins TRBV7-3 and TRBJ2-1; 7 bases map to TRBD1. Per the germline V gene, CDR1 is SGHTA and CDR2 is FQGTGA. The CDR3 contains 15 residues.

This chain connects TRBV7-6 to TRBJ2-3; D not certain. Looked up from germline, CDR1 is SGHVS and CDR2 is FNYEAQ. Trimming shortened V by 5 bases and J by 0 bases, and 12 bases separated the two germline ends. The CDR3 runs 15 residues. Here the CDR3 DNA reads TGTGCCAGCAGCAATTTCGATGACAGCACAGATACGCAGTATTTT. It specifies CASSNFDDSTDTQYF.

This clonotype was recorded a few times. The J gene is TRBJ2-5, the V gene TRBV7-3; TRBD1 agrees at 7 bases. Germline V gives CDR1 SGHTA, CDR2 FQGTGA. The CDR3 loop spans 15 amino acids. Unmatched junction bases numbered 1, after V lost 0 bases and J lost 0 bases. CDR3 DNA sequence: TGTGCCAGCAGCTTAACGGGGACAGACCAAGAGACCCAGTACTTC. The encoded protein is CASSLTGTDQETQYF. Supplemented by reference TRBV7-3 and TRBJ2-5, the full variable domain reads GAGVSQTPSNKVTEKGKYVELRCDPISGHTALYWYRQSLGQGPEFLIYFQGTGAADDSGLPNDRFFAVRPEGSVSTLKIQRTERGDSAVYLCASSLTGTDQETQYFGPGTRLLVL.

V usage is TRBV12-3 or TRBV12-4 and J usage is TRBJ2-5; D remains ambiguous. Between the trimmed V and J ends, which lost 9 bases and 2 bases, there was a span of 13 bases. CDR3 length: 13 residues. The CDR3 protein is CASLGSDQETQYF. CDR3 bases: TGTGCCAGTCTTGGGTCTGATCAAGAGACCCAGTACTTC.

This clonotype was detected ten times or more. The chain combines TRBV29-1 with TRBJ2-1; possibly TRBD1 for D (6 bases). Germline lookup yields CDR1 SQVTM and CDR2 ANQGSEA. V was cut by 3 bases and J by 7 bases, with 13 bases left in between. This CDR3 has 13 residues. The CDR3 loop is CSVDSKGVNEQFF. CDR3 bases: TGCAGCGTTGATTCGAAGGGGGTGAATGAGCAGTTCTTC.

This clonotype was counted many times. This chain uses TRBV7-6 with TRBJ2-2; D perhaps matches TRBD2 (5 bases). Deletions cut 5 bases from V and 5 bases from J, with 15 bases between. CDR3 length: 15 amino acids. The germline V gene has CDR1 SGHVS and CDR2 FNYEAQ. CDR3 nucleotide sequence: TGTGCCAGCAGCCTAGGGAGTCTGGGAACCGGGGAGCTGTTTTTT. This translates into CASSLGSLGTGELFF.

This clonotype was detected only a few times. V and J are TRBV5-1 and TRBJ2-2; 7 nucleotides align to TRBD1. CDR1 and CDR2 (germline): SGHRS, YFSETQ. This CDR3 region has 14 residues. J lost 6 bases, V lost 4 bases, and 6 bases had no gene match. The CDR3 is CASSLRQGSGELFF. DNA for the CDR3: TGCGCCAGCAGCCTACGACAGGGCTCCGGGGAGCTGTTTTTT.

The chain uses TRBV12-3 or TRBV12-4 and TRBJ2-2; 9 bases agree with TRBD1. This CDR3 contains 20 residues. Germline trimming cut 5 bases from V and 2 bases from J; bases unmatched to any gene: 18. The CDR3 spells CASSDFRGDRVFPNTGELFF. CDR3 nucleotide sequence: TGTGCCAGCAGTGACTTCAGGGGGGACAGGGTTTTCCCAAACACCGGGGAGCTGTTTTTT.